A selection of T cell receptor beta chains follows, all from one sample in a study of T cells in Graves' hyperthyroidism and ophthalmopathy. TCRdb independently ran MiXCR on the multiplex PCR reads; one entry per CDR3 protein. The data hold about 640,000 distinct CDR3 sequences, with less than 25% observed a single time. The source material was blood. These receptors all stem from a man aged 30 to 39 with Graves' ophthalmopathy. Both conserved end residues are part of each CDR3. A D gene is named only where the DNA matches it firmly. The size of a clone is reported for some rows only, either as once, few or many, or as a class for expanded clones.

J gene: TRBJ2-5
CDR3 length: 15
V gene: TRBV28
clone size: -
D gene: -
CDR3 protein: CASSLLGQNKETQYF
CDR3 DNA: TGTGCCAGCAGTTTATTAGGGCAGAATAAAGAGACCCAGTACTTC

J gene: TRBJ1-6
CDR3 length: 14
V gene: TRBV5-1
clone size: -
D gene: TRBD1
CDR3 protein: CASRDRGVNSPLHF
CDR3 DNA: TGCGCCAGCAGAGACAGGGGAGTAAATTCACCCCTCCACTTT

J gene: TRBJ2-7
CDR3 length: 15
V gene: TRBV5-1
clone size: -
D gene: TRBD1
CDR3 protein: CASSLVGDRAYEQYF
CDR3 DNA: TGTGCCAGCAGCTTAGTTGGGGACAGGGCCTACGAGCAGTACTTC

J gene: TRBJ1-2
CDR3 length: 16
V gene: TRBV6-1
clone size: -
D gene: -
CDR3 protein: CASSPQINRQLYGYTF
CDR3 DNA: TGTGCCAGCAGTCCCCAGATTAATAGACAGCTATATGGCTACACCTTC

J gene: TRBJ2-3
CDR3 length: 14
V gene: TRBV7-2
clone size: many
D gene: TRBD2
CDR3 protein: CASGEREPTDTQYF
CDR3 DNA: TGTGCCAGCGGGGAGCGGGAGCCCACAGATACGCAGTATTTT

J gene: TRBJ2-5
CDR3 length: 15
V gene: TRBV5-4
clone size: -
D gene: TRBD1
CDR3 protein: CASSRPGQGTIGQYF
CDR3 DNA: TGTGCCAGCAGCCGACCGGGACAGGGGACAATAGGCCAGTACTTC

J gene: TRBJ2-1
CDR3 length: 15
V gene: TRBV4-1
clone size: -
D gene: TRBD2
CDR3 protein: CASSQGLAGGTEQFF
CDR3 DNA: TGCGCCAGCAGCCAAGGGCTAGCGGGAGGAACTGAGCAGTTCTTC

J gene: TRBJ2-7
CDR3 length: 14
V gene: TRBV4-3
clone size: many
D gene: TRBD2
CDR3 protein: CASSQSGRAYEQYF
CDR3 DNA: TGCGCCAGCAGCCAGAGCGGGAGGGCCTACGAGCAGTACTTC

J gene: TRBJ1-3
CDR3 length: 15
V gene: TRBV5-4
clone size: -
D gene: -
CDR3 protein: CASSLGSDGGNTIYF
CDR3 DNA: TGTGCCAGCAGCTTGGGGTCAGATGGTGGAAACACCATATATTTT

J gene: TRBJ2-7
CDR3 length: 14
V gene: TRBV20-1
clone size: few
D gene: -
CDR3 protein: CSASPPGRLYEQYF
CDR3 DNA: TGCAGTGCTAGCCCCCCCGGGAGATTGTACGAGCAGTACTTC

J gene: TRBJ2-2
CDR3 length: 16
V gene: TRBV7-9
clone size: few
D gene: -
CDR3 protein: CASSWQVTGGTGELFF
CDR3 DNA: TGTGCCAGCAGCTGGCAGGTGACAGGTGGCACCGGGGAGCTGTTTTTT

J gene: TRBJ1-1
CDR3 length: 15
V gene: TRBV15
clone size: many
D gene: -
CDR3 protein: CATSRDLGGSTEAFF
CDR3 DNA: TGTGCCACCAGCAGAGATCTGGGCGGATCCACTGAAGCTTTCTTT

J gene: TRBJ2-2
CDR3 length: 16
V gene: TRBV15
clone size: -
D gene: TRBD2
CDR3 protein: CATSTLAGEHTGELFF
CDR3 DNA: TGTGCCACCAGCACTTTAGCGGGAGAGCACACCGGGGAGCTGTTTTTT

J gene: TRBJ2-3
CDR3 length: 13
V gene: TRBV10-3
clone size: -
D gene: -
CDR3 protein: CAIAGTSTDTQYF
CDR3 DNA: TGTGCCATAGCCGGGACATCGACAGATACGCAGTATTTT

J gene: TRBJ2-1
CDR3 length: 15
V gene: TRBV20-1
clone size: many
D gene: TRBD2
CDR3 protein: CSARDATSGFGEQFF
CDR3 DNA: TGCAGTGCTAGAGATGCGACTAGCGGGTTTGGTGAGCAGTTCTTC

J gene: TRBJ1-1
CDR3 length: 15
V gene: TRBV4-2
clone size: -
D gene: -
CDR3 protein: CASSQVGEGSTEAFF
CDR3 DNA: TGTGCCAGCAGCCAAGTGGGCGAGGGGAGCACTGAAGCTTTCTTT

J gene: TRBJ1-5
CDR3 length: 13
V gene: TRBV3-1
clone size: many
D gene: -
CDR3 protein: CASSQDREQPQHF
CDR3 DNA: TGTGCCAGCAGCCAAGACAGGGAACAGCCCCAGCATTTT

J gene: TRBJ2-7
CDR3 length: 13
V gene: TRBV18
clone size: many
D gene: -
CDR3 protein: CASSREVTYEQYF
CDR3 DNA: TGTGCCAGCTCACGAGAGGTAACCTACGAGCAGTACTTC

J gene: TRBJ2-3
CDR3 length: 15
V gene: TRBV6-1
clone size: -
D gene: -
CDR3 protein: CASSDKAGLVDTQYF
CDR3 DNA: TGTGCCAGCAGCGACAAGGCGGGACTGGTGGATACGCAGTATTTT

J gene: TRBJ2-5
CDR3 length: 14
V gene: TRBV12-3/TRBV12-4
clone size: -
D gene: -
CDR3 protein: CASSLGRRRETQYF
CDR3 DNA: TGTGCCAGCAGTTTAGGCAGGCGGCGAGAGACCCAGTACTTC

J gene: TRBJ1-5
CDR3 length: 15
V gene: TRBV5-6
clone size: many
D gene: -
CDR3 protein: CASSLGGFGNQPQHF
CDR3 DNA: TGTGCCAGCAGCTTGGGAGGGTTTGGCAATCAGCCCCAGCATTTT

J gene: TRBJ2-3
CDR3 length: 16
V gene: TRBV7-3
clone size: -
D gene: TRBD2
CDR3 protein: CASSLLAGAGADTQYF
CDR3 DNA: TGTGCCAGCAGCTTACTAGCGGGAGCGGGCGCAGATACGCAGTATTTT

J gene: TRBJ2-7
CDR3 length: 13
V gene: TRBV20-1
clone size: once
D gene: TRBD1
CDR3 protein: CSALGQADYEQYF
CDR3 DNA: TGCAGTGCCTTAGGACAGGCAGACTACGAGCAGTACTTC

J gene: TRBJ2-7
CDR3 length: 16
V gene: TRBV7-9
clone size: few
D gene: -
CDR3 protein: CASSLGSWGRTYEQYF
CDR3 DNA: TGTGCCAGCAGCTTAGGTTCGTGGGGACGGACCTACGAGCAGTACTTC

J gene: TRBJ2-1
CDR3 length: 15
V gene: TRBV20-1
clone size: many
D gene: TRBD2
CDR3 protein: CSASPPTSVVNEQFF
CDR3 DNA: TGCAGTGCTAGCCCCCCGACTAGCGTAGTCAATGAGCAGTTCTTC

J gene: TRBJ2-7
CDR3 length: 15
V gene: TRBV6-8
clone size: few
D gene: TRBD2
CDR3 protein: CASTETSGSSYEQYF
CDR3 DNA: TGTGCCAGCACCGAGACTAGCGGAAGCTCCTACGAGCAGTACTTC

J gene: TRBJ2-1
CDR3 length: 16
V gene: TRBV18
clone size: many
D gene: TRBD2
CDR3 protein: CASSPSSGRGYTEQFF
CDR3 DNA: TGTGCCAGCTCACCAAGCAGCGGGAGGGGCTACACTGAGCAGTTCTTC

J gene: TRBJ2-5
CDR3 length: 16
V gene: TRBV28
clone size: many
D gene: TRBD1
CDR3 protein: CASSYPRDRGGETQYF
CDR3 DNA: TGTGCCAGCAGTTACCCCCGGGACAGGGGGGGAGAGACCCAGTACTTC

J gene: TRBJ2-7
CDR3 length: 13
V gene: TRBV29-1
clone size: -
D gene: -
CDR3 protein: CSVEKENSYEQYF
CDR3 DNA: TGCAGCGTTGAAAAGGAAAACTCCTACGAGCAGTACTTC

J gene: TRBJ2-5
CDR3 length: 14
V gene: TRBV11-2
clone size: many
D gene: -
CDR3 protein: CASSFSLPGETQYF
CDR3 DNA: TGTGCCAGCAGCTTCAGTCTCCCCGGGGAGACCCAGTACTTC

J gene: TRBJ2-7
CDR3 length: 15
V gene: TRBV28
clone size: many
D gene: TRBD1
CDR3 protein: CASSPWTGSLYEQYF
CDR3 DNA: TGTGCCAGCAGCCCTTGGACAGGTTCCCTCTACGAGCAGTACTTC

J gene: TRBJ2-7
CDR3 length: 14
V gene: TRBV4-1
clone size: -
D gene: -
CDR3 protein: CASSHLGQTWEQYF
CDR3 DNA: TGCGCCAGCAGCCACTTAGGACAGACCTGGGAGCAGTACTTC

J gene: TRBJ2-2
CDR3 length: 15
V gene: TRBV5-1
clone size: many
D gene: -
CDR3 protein: CASSLSTANTGELFF
CDR3 DNA: TGCGCCAGCAGCTTGAGCACAGCCAACACCGGGGAGCTGTTTTTT

J gene: TRBJ1-5
CDR3 length: 14
V gene: TRBV5-5
clone size: -
D gene: TRBD1
CDR3 protein: CASSFGTGGGPQHF
CDR3 DNA: TGTGCCAGCAGCTTCGGGACAGGGGGTGGGCCCCAGCATTTT

J gene: TRBJ2-2
CDR3 length: 13
V gene: TRBV7-2
clone size: many
D gene: -
CDR3 protein: CASTRANTGELFF
CDR3 DNA: TGTGCCAGCACCCGCGCGAACACCGGGGAGCTGTTTTTT

J gene: TRBJ2-7
CDR3 length: 13
V gene: TRBV13
clone size: many
D gene: -
CDR3 protein: CASSLGTESRQYF
CDR3 DNA: TGTGCCAGCAGCCTCGGGACCGAATCGAGGCAGTACTTC

J gene: TRBJ2-1
CDR3 length: 15
V gene: TRBV27
clone size: -
D gene: TRBD2
CDR3 protein: CASTRLAGVDNEQFF
CDR3 DNA: TGTGCCAGCACTCGTCTAGCGGGAGTCGATAATGAGCAGTTCTTC

J gene: TRBJ1-4
CDR3 length: 14
V gene: TRBV5-1
clone size: few
D gene: TRBD1
CDR3 protein: CASSPDRGDEKLFF
CDR3 DNA: TGCGCCAGCAGCCCGGACAGGGGAGATGAAAAACTGTTTTTT

J gene: TRBJ2-5
CDR3 length: 15
V gene: TRBV6-5
clone size: many
D gene: -
CDR3 protein: CASSYYSAEGETQYF
CDR3 DNA: TGTGCCAGCAGTTACTACTCAGCGGAGGGGGAGACCCAGTACTTC

J gene: TRBJ2-1
CDR3 length: 15
V gene: TRBV28
clone size: many
D gene: TRBD2
CDR3 protein: CASSYSGRANNEQFF
CDR3 DNA: TGTGCCAGCAGTTATAGCGGGAGGGCCAACAATGAGCAGTTCTTC

J gene: TRBJ1-2
CDR3 length: 16
V gene: TRBV5-1
clone size: -
D gene: -
CDR3 protein: CASSLANDSLSYGYTF
CDR3 DNA: TGCGCCAGCAGCTTGGCCAACGACAGCCTCTCCTATGGCTACACCTTC

J gene: TRBJ2-7
CDR3 length: 14
V gene: TRBV4-3
clone size: -
D gene: -
CDR3 protein: CASSQDLEFGEQYF
CDR3 DNA: TGCGCCAGCAGCCAAGATCTGGAGTTCGGAGAGCAGTACTTC

J gene: TRBJ2-7
CDR3 length: 12
V gene: TRBV7-9
clone size: -
D gene: -
CDR3 protein: CATNSGGYEQYF
CDR3 DNA: TGTGCCACCAATAGCGGTGGATACGAGCAGTACTTC